This T cell receptor (beta chain) was identified during a study of PD-L1 blockade in urothelial cancer (dated by TCRdb to about 2017). At the level of the whole study: All patients started therapy around 2014 and received atezolizumab 1,200 mg intravenously every 3 weeks. Twenty-five of 29 patients were identified as males with urothelial cancer of bladder origin, and a prior smoking history was reported by 18 of 29 patients. Blood samples gave median yields of around 150,000 T cells and 65,000 to 85,000 unique TCRs, along with a median clonality of roughly 0.08. Patients had an ECOG performance status of 0 or 1 and had received between 0 and 3 prior chemotherapy regimens. Blood samples were analyzed at two time points: 3 weeks after treatment start (second dose) and 6 weeks after treatment start. The study was an exploratory multi-omic analysis of somatic, immune and clinical correlates of response to PD-L1 blockade with atezolizumab in urothelial cancer. Durable clinical benefit was defined as a progression-free survival longer than 6 months, and TCR features were additionally tested against progression-free survival and overall survival. Under 30 patients had pretreatment blood TCR-seq, about 25 had at least one posttreatment blood collection, and about 25 had tumor TCR-seq. Under 10 patients reached durable clinical benefit, while some 20 patients did not. In the same patients, whole exome sequencing and RNA sequencing of pretreatment tumors were performed in addition to TCR sequencing. Pretreatment tumor samples, along with matched peripheral blood serially collected before and after atezolizumab treatment, were subjected to TCR sequencing.

Reading the germline V gene gives CDR1 SGHVS and CDR2 FNYEAQ. The V end gives up 5 bases and the J end 5 bases, leaving 19 bases in the junction not matched to a gene. The CDR3 measures 18 amino acids from cysteine to phenylalanine. Here the CDR3 DNA is all that survives: 54 bases in frame from base 1. A word on this clone: Its antigen target is currently unknown. No base qualities exist here, and no much larger clone lies one base off it.

To estimate absolute template abundance from read counts, synthetic TCR analog templates were spiked into each PCR. The immunoSEQ assay was used to amplify TCRbeta CDR3 regions from genomic DNA with bias-controlled V and J gene primers. Sequencing of rearranged TCRbeta segments was done at approximately 20X coverage. The study's own analysis went as follows. Clustering was used to correct sequencing errors, and CDR3s were annotated against IMGT to assign V, D and J genes. Only productive TCRbeta rearrangements were used in downstream analyses, excluding out-of-frame or stop-codon sequences. Clonality was calculated as one minus the Shannon entropy normalized by the log of the number of unique productive sequences. Clones differing between time points or between blood and tumor were identified using Fisher's exact test with Benjamini-Hochberg correction, with an adjusted p below 0.01 applied as the threshold. The table comes from immuneACCESS by way of TCRdb, which keeps in-frame sequences with V and J called. Part of the clones is missing from these tables; in studies checked, under half for an unresolved V gene and the rest for unknown reasons. That table is the source of V, J and clone size, and D and trimming were worked out from the DNA. The sample includes about 29,000 clones, with more than 85% observed a single time. The top ten constitute approximately 2% of the sample.

The investigation overall reported the following: Among patients with durable benefit, tumor-associated TCR clones showed greater expansion in peripheral blood 3 weeks after treatment started (n of about 21, p = 0.022). Because the sample size was small (n = 29) and many of the analyses were exploratory, the results are meant to be hypothesis-generating. A pretreatment peripheral blood TCR clonality below the median was linked to improved progression-free and overall survival.

A total of under 30 patients with locally advanced or metastatic urothelial carcinoma, treated at Memorial Sloan Kettering on a trial protocol, made up the cohort. Peripheral blood mononuclear cells were collected pretreatment and during treatment, with between 1 and 8 total time points per patient. The Qiagen DNeasy Blood extraction kit was used to purify genomic DNA from total PBMCs and from tumor samples. PBMCs were collected pretreatment and during treatment and were isolated and stored as previously described. The origin of this receptor is a man aged 45-60 years with urothelial cancer. The specimen comprised PBMCs, sampled around atezolizumab (anti-PD-L1) treatment. The rearrangement joined TRBV7-6 to TRBJ2-3; 7 bases in the junction line up with TRBD1. The CDR3 reads as follows: CASSIFRDPNSGGDTQYF. The DNA sequence is given as TGTGCCAGCAGCATATTCCGGGACCCAAATTCAGGGGGAGATACGCAGTATTTT. This CDR3, with the reference TRBV7-6 and TRBJ2-3 proteins standing in past its ends, gives the full variable domain GAGVSQSPRYKVTKRGQDVALRCDPISGHVSLYWYRQALGQGPEFLTYFNYEAQQDKSGLPNDRFSAERPEGSISTLTIQRTEQRDSAMYRCASSIFRDPNSGGDTQYFGPGTRLTVL.